This T cell receptor (beta chain) was retrieved from a study of blood T cell repertoires in COVID-19. Study-wide context: Samples of COVID-19 (acute and convalescent) were obtained from the United States, Italy and Spain. PBMCs, B-cell-depleted T cells, or T cells were the source of the cDNA or gDNA that made up the material.

In the authors' methods: The assay estimated nucleated cells by amplifying reference gene primers. Sequencing used immunoSEQ multiplex PCR; TCRdb keeps in-frame clones, though not all of them. V and J calls and clone size come straight from that table; D and trimming were deduced from the DNA. This sample has around 160,000 clones, with roughly 85% found just once. Germline V gives CDR1 MNHNS, CDR2 SASEGT. The CDR3 spans 14 residues. This clone has just a few counts. The germline gene is not matched at one end of the junction; a read error may be the cause. The receptor comes from a man aged 60 to 69 with acute or convalescent COVID-19. This chain uses TRBV6-1 with TRBJ2-7; D is unresolved. The sample was peripheral blood. CDR3 residues: CASSESRVRRGWSF. The CDR3 DNA follows: TGTGCCAGCAGTGAATCTCGGGTACGGAGAGGTTGGAGCTTC.